This T cell receptor (beta chain) was captured in a study of T cell repertoires in cytomegalovirus infection. A few counts support this clonotype. Antigen specificity is unknown. Overall study results and limits: Clonotype analysis showed dominance of the ex vivo response by HLA-C-restricted CMV-specific TCR beta clonotypes.

Germline loops: CDR1 MNHNS, CDR2 SASEGT. The CDR3 covers 14 residues. The ends were cut back, 10 bases at V and 3 bases at J, with 16 bases in the middle. TCRdb used MiXCR to reprocess the reads, holding one entry per CDR3 protein. The table includes 150,000 to 200,000 distinct CDR3 sequences, approximately 30% detected once. Sequencing used PBMCs. This TCR derives from a human donor in good health (CMV status not recorded). Some clones in this sample may be carry-over from other donors' samples. The V call is TRBV6-1, the J call TRBJ2-1; a weak D match, TRBD1 (6 bases). The CDR3 region is CATLSGVIYNEQFF. CDR3 bases: TGTGCCACCCTTTCAGGGGTCATCTACAATGAGCAGTTCTTC.